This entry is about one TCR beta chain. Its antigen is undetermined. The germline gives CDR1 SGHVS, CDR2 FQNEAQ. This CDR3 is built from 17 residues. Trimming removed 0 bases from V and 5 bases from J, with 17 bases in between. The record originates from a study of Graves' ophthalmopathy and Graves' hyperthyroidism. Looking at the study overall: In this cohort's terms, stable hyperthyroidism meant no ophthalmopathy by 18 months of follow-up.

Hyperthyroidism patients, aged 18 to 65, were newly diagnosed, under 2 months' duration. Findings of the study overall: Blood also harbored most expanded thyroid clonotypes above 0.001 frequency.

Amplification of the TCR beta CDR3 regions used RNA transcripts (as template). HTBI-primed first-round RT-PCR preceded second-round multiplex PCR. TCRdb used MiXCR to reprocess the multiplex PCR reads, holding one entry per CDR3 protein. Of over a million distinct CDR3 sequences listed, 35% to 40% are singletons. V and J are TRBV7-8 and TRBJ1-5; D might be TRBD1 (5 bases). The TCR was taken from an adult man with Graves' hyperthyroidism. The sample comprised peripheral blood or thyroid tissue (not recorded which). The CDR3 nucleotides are TGTGCCAGCAGCTTAGCGCAGGGTGACTGGTTTGATCAGCCCCAGCATTTT. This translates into CASSLAQGDWFDQPQHF.